This TCR beta chain stems from a study of blood T cell repertoires in COVID-19. At the level of the study: Sites across the United States, Italy and Spain contributed samples from acute and convalescent COVID-19. PBMCs, B-cell-depleted T cells, or T cells were the source of the cDNA or gDNA that made up the material.

The V and J ends lost 1 base and 4 bases, in that order; junction bases with no gene match: 10. The CDR3 has 16 residues. CDR1 and CDR2 (germline): SNHLY, FYNNEI. Per the authors' pipeline: Cell counts per sample came from amplifying reference gene primers. Assay: immunoSEQ multiplex PCR; the TCRdb copy retains only in-frame clones and omits some. The V and J calls and clone size come from that table; D and trimming were worked out from the DNA. The data show some 250,000 clones, with 81% seen just once and around 2.9% held by the top ten. Sequencing input: peripheral blood. The V gene is TRBV2, the J gene TRBJ2-7; the match to TRBD1 covers 7 bases. The source is a woman aged 55-75 years with active or convalescent COVID-19. The CDR3 region has the DNA TGTGCCAGCAGTGAAGGCCACCCGACAGGGTTTTACGAGCAGTACTTC. Its protein is CASSEGHPTGFYEQYF. The whole variable domain, filled in from reference TRBV2 and TRBJ2-7, reads EPEVTQTPSHQVTQMGQEVILRCVPISNHLYFYWYRQILGQKVEFLVSFYNNEISEKSEIFDDQFSVERPDGSNFTLKIRSTKLEDSAMYFCASSEGHPTGFYEQYFGPGTRLTVT.